This T cell receptor (beta chain) derives from a study of response to subunit inactivated influenza vaccine. Via MiXCR, TCRdb re-called the RT-PCR reads, giving one row per CDR3 protein. The repertoire holds around 710,000 distinct CDR3 sequences, with roughly 13% as singletons. V was shortened by 0 bases and J by 2 bases, with 11 bases between the two germline ends. The CDR3 is made up of 14 amino acids. Per germline, CDR1 SQVTM and CDR2 ANQGSEA. This specimen consisted of PBMCs from blood, obtained 14 to 15 days before vaccination. V and J are TRBV29-1 and TRBJ2-7; D unresolved. This sequence was found in a man aged 45-65 years who received an inactivated influenza vaccine. CDR3 loop: CSVEEGEGPYEQYF. The DNA of the CDR3 is TGCAGCGTTGAAGAAGGTGAAGGGCCCTACGAGCAGTACTTC.